This T cell receptor (beta chain) was sequenced in a study of shared clonotypes between healthy human individuals. The CDR3 consists of 14 residues. Germline CDR1 MNHNY, CDR2 SVGAGI (reference sequence). V lost 2 bases to trimming and J lost 4 bases, with 9 bases between them. Points on this clone: Other nucleotide sequences from this sample produce the same CDR3.

The assay was immunoSEQ multiplex PCR, and TCRdb's table has in-frame clones only and misses some. The data contain approximately 2.3 million clones, 85% to 95% of them singletons. The J gene is TRBJ1-5, the V gene TRBV6-6, with D possibly matching TRBD1 (6 bases). The sequencing input was naive CD4+ T cells from PBMCs. As for subset: CD45RA+ positively selected. The TCR sequence derives from a man between 18 and 35 years old in good health. Some clones in this sample may be carry-over from other donors' samples. CDR3 DNA: TGTGCCAGCAGTTACGGGCAGGGGAATCAGCCCCAGCATTTT. It yields the protein CASSYGQGNQPQHF.